The clone carrying this T cell receptor beta chain showed up just a few times. These data come from a study of blood T cells in healthy people across ages. A second PCR of about 6 to 12 cycles used a sample-barcoded 5' primer and a J-beta primer mix. MiXCR was run by TCRdb on the 5' RACE reads, yielding one entry per CDR3 protein. The table shows about 1.5 million distinct CDR3 sequences, with 35% to 45% occurring only once. The CDR3 is made up of 15 amino acids. The germline gives CDR1 SGHRS, CDR2 YFSETQ. With 2 bases clipped from V and 2 bases from J, the junction kept 4 bases outside the gene matches.

This TCR was sampled from a woman under 30 in good health. The material sequenced was blood. The rearrangement uses TRBV5-1 and TRBJ2-5; 9 bases agree with TRBD1. In nucleotides, the CDR3 is TGCGCCAGCAGCTTCACCGGACAGGGGCAAGAGACCCAGTACTTC. As protein: CASSFTGQGQETQYF.